This is a list of T cell receptor beta chains from one sample in a study of T cell repertoires in cytomegalovirus infection. TCRdb reprocessed the reads via MiXCR and lists one record per CDR3 protein. The sample holds fewer than 850,000 distinct CDR3 sequences, 25% to 35% seen once. For these TCRs, the target antigens are not known. The specimen was cultured CD8+ T cells from PBMCs, collected from culture after CMV antigen stimulation. The receptor source for this set is a human donor in good health (CMV status not recorded). Some clones in this sample may be carry-over from other donors' samples. CDR3s include the opening cysteine and the closing phenylalanine or tryptophan. The order of the fields is V gene, clone size, D gene, J gene, CDR3 length, CDR3 protein, CDR3 DNA. A D gene is named only where the DNA matches it firmly. The size entry is marked missing in some rows and otherwise reads once, few, many or a size class.

TRBV28,NA,TRBD2,TRBJ2-4,18,CASSFLSDPRGGRGIQYF,TGTGCCAGCAGTTTCTTGTCGGACCCTCGCGGGGGGCGGGGCATTCAGTACTTC
TRBV6-1,few,NA,TRBJ2-5,13,CASSDRTQETQYF,TGTGCCAGCAGTGACAGAACACAAGAGACCCAGTACTTC
TRBV5-1,once,TRBD1,TRBJ2-5,13,CASRWTGYETQYF,TGCGCCAGCAGGTGGACAGGGTACGAGACCCAGTACTTC
TRBV4-1,NA,NA,TRBJ2-2,15,CASSHPQGYTGELFF,TGCGCCAGCAGCCATCCGCAGGGATACACCGGGGAGCTGTTTTTT
TRBV7-9,many,TRBD1,TRBJ2-7,15,CASRADRGHPYEQYF,TGTGCCAGCAGAGCCGACAGGGGGCACCCCTACGAGCAGTACTTC
TRBV6-5,few,TRBD2,TRBJ2-2,18,CASSYSASGGPTTGELFF,TGTGCCAGCAGTTACTCGGCTAGCGGGGGGCCTACCACCGGGGAGCTGTTTTTT
TRBV9,NA,TRBD1,TRBJ2-1,13,CASSVEGADEQFF,TGTGCCAGCAGCGTAGAGGGGGCGGATGAGCAGTTCTTC
TRBV29-1,NA,NA,TRBJ1-1,13,CSVWGVEGTEAFF,TGCAGCGTTTGGGGAGTTGAGGGGACTGAAGCTTTCTTT
TRBV2,NA,TRBD1,TRBJ2-3,18,CASSDTPGGQGSTDTQYF,TGTGCCAGCAGTGATACCCCGGGCGGACAGGGGTCAACAGATACGCAGTATTTT
TRBV15,once,NA,TRBJ1-2,13,CATSSSGDYGYTF,TGTGCCACCAGCAGTTCGGGGGACTATGGCTACACCTTC
TRBV6-6,NA,TRBD1,TRBJ2-5,14,CATSHRGLWETQYF,TGTGCCACCTCCCACAGGGGGCTATGGGAGACCCAGTACTTC
TRBV7-6,NA,NA,TRBJ1-1,16,CASSLGWEGENTEAFF,TGTGCCAGCAGCTTAGGATGGGAGGGGGAGAACACTGAAGCTTTCTTT
TRBV6-4,NA,TRBD1,TRBJ2-2,19,CASSPFTIRQGVYTGELFF,TGTGCCAGCAGTCCGTTTACCATTCGACAGGGGGTTTATACCGGGGAGCTGTTTTTT
TRBV6-6,NA,NA,TRBJ1-1,13,CASSSDGVTEAFF,TGTGCCAGCAGTTCGGACGGGGTCACGGAAGCTTTCTTT
TRBV9,NA,NA,TRBJ1-5,11,CASSVEQPQHF,TGTGCCAGCAGCGTAGAACAGCCCCAGCATTTT
TRBV10-3,NA,NA,TRBJ1-4,15,CAISELGEANEKLFF,TGTGCCATCAGTGAGTTAGGGGAGGCTAATGAAAAACTGTTTTTT
TRBV7-2,few,TRBD1,TRBJ2-2,15,CASSHKTGSFGELFF,TGTGCCAGCAGCCACAAGACAGGGTCTTTCGGGGAGCTGTTTTTT
TRBV13,few,NA,TRBJ2-1,14,CASSLTGFSNEQFF,TGTGCCAGCAGCTTAACAGGTTTCTCCAATGAGCAGTTCTTC
TRBV7-6,many,TRBD2,TRBJ2-1,16,CASSPGGGGAWDEQFF,TGTGCCAGCAGCCCGGGGGGCGGGGGGGCCTGGGATGAGCAGTTCTTC
TRBV19,NA,NA,TRBJ2-3,13,CASSIGRADTQYF,TGTGCCAGTAGTATAGGGCGTGCAGATACGCAGTATTTT
TRBV6-1,NA,TRBD1,TRBJ2-3,14,CASSHQGDTDTQYF,TGTGCCAGCAGTCACCAGGGGGACACAGATACGCAGTATTTT
TRBV29-1,NA,NA,TRBJ2-3,13,CSVRGGSTDTQYF,TGCAGCGTGAGGGGCGGAAGCACAGATACGCAGTATTTT
TRBV6-2/TRBV6-3,NA,NA,TRBJ1-2,14,CAVDGPSRHYGYTF,TGTGCCGTCGACGGGCCTTCACGCCACTATGGCTACACCTTC
TRBV11-3,NA,NA,TRBJ2-3,16,CASSLSLGGLEDTQYF,TGTGCCAGCAGCTTATCCTTGGGGGGGCTCGAAGATACGCAGTATTTT
TRBV6-2/TRBV6-3,NA,TRBD1,TRBJ2-1,16,CASSYRGQGSYNEQFF,TGTGCCAGCAGTTATAGGGGGCAGGGCTCCTACAATGAGCAGTTCTTC
TRBV4-1,NA,NA,TRBJ2-7,15,CASSQEGGRFYEQYF,TGCGCCAGCAGCCAAGAAGGGGGACGGTTCTACGAGCAGTACTTC
TRBV6-6,NA,NA,TRBJ1-2,17,CASSLLAALEGDYGYTF,TGTGCCAGCAGTTTACTCGCAGCATTGGAGGGCGACTATGGCTACACCTTC
TRBV5-4,NA,NA,TRBJ2-5,11,CASSWGRTQYF,TGTGCCAGCAGCTGGGGGAGGACCCAGTACTTC
TRBV14,few,NA,TRBJ2-2,14,CASSERGYTGELFF,TGTGCCAGCAGCGAAAGGGGGTACACCGGGGAGCTGTTTTTT
TRBV4-1,NA,NA,TRBJ2-1,14,CASSQRGGLDEQFF,TGCGCCAGCAGCCAGAGGGGGGGCCTCGATGAGCAGTTCTTC
TRBV24-1,once,TRBD2,TRBJ2-5,13,CATSDGLAETQYF,TGTGCCACCAGTGATGGACTAGCGGAGACCCAGTACTTC